This T cell receptor beta chain was recorded in a study of spatial heterogeneity in lung cancer. The germline V gene encodes CDR1 LNHDA and CDR2 SQIVND (reference sequence). This CDR3 comprises 13 residues. V lost 4 bases, J lost 1 base, and 7 bases lay in between. This clonotype showed up just a few times. TCRdb reprocessed the 5' RACE reads via MiXCR and lists one record per CDR3 protein. In the table there are some 120,000 distinct CDR3 sequences, 9.5% to 15% of which are singletons. As to time point: blood at routine non-recurrence follow-up after resection. Whole RNA from tumor, nontumor lung or frozen PBMC was sequenced unsorted.

The chain links TRBV19 to TRBJ1-1; the D is unclear. The specimen comprised PBMCs, sampled at follow-up. This receptor was obtained from a male donor with early-stage non-small cell lung cancer. The CDR3 sequence: CASSSAANTEAFF. In nucleotides, the CDR3 is TGTGCCAGTAGTAGTGCTGCGAACACTGAAGCTTTCTTT. Together with reference TRBV19 and TRBJ1-1, the CDR3 gives the full variable domain: DGGITQSPKYLFRKEGQNVTLSCEQNLNHDAMYWYRQDPGQGLRLIYYSQIVNDFQKGDIAEGYSVSREKKESFPLTVTSAQKNPTAFYLCASSSAANTEAFFGQGTRLTVV.